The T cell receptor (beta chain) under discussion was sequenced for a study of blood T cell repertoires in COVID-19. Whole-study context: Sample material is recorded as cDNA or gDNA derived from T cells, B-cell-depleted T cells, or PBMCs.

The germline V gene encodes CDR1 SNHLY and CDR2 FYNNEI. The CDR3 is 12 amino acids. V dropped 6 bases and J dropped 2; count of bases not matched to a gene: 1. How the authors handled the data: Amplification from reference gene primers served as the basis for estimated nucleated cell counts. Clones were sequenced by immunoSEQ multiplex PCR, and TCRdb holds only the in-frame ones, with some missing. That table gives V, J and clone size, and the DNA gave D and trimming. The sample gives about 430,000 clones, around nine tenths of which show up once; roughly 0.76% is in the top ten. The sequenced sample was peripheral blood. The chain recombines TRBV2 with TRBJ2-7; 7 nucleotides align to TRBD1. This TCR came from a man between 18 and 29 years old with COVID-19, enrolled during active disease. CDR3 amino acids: CASSGTAYEQYF. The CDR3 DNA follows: TGTGCCAGCAGCGGGACAGCCTACGAGCAGTACTTC.